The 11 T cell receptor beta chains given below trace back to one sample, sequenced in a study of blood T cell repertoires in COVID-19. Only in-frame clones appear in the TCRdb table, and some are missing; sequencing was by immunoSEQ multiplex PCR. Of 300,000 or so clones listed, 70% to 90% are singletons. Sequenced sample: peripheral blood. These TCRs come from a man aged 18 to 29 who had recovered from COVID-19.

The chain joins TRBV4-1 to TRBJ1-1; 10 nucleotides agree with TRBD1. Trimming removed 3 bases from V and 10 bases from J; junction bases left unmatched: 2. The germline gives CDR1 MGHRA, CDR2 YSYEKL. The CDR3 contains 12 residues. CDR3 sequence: CASSQTGGAAFF. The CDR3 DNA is TGCGCCAGCAGCCAGACAGGGGGCGCAGCTTTCTTT.

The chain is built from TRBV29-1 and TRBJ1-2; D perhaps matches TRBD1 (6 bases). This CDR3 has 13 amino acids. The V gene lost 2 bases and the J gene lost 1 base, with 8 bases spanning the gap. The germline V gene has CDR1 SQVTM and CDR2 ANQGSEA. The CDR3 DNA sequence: TGCAGCGTTGAAACAGGGCTTAACTATGGCTACACCTTC. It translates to CSVETGLNYGYTF. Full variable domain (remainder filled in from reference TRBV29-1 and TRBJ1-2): SAVISQKPSRDICQRGTSLTIQCQVDSQVTMMFWYRQQPGQSLTLIATANQGSEATYESGFVIDKFPISRPNLTFSTLTVSNMSPEDSSIYLCSVETGLNYGYTFGSGTRLTVV.

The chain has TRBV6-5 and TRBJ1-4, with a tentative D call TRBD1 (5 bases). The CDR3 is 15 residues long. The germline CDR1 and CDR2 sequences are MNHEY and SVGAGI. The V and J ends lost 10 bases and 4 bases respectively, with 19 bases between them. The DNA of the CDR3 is TGTGCCACCTCCTCAGTTGGGGCAAATAATGAAAAACTGTTTTTT. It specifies CATSSVGANNEKLFF.

CDR3 bases: TGTGCCAGCAGCTTAGCCAGCGGGGGGTTCAATGAGCAGTTCTTC. Translating it yields CASSLASGGFNEQFF. The V and J genes are TRBV7-2 and TRBJ2-1; TRBD2 matches at 9 bases. This CDR3 is 15 amino acids long. The J segment lost 6 bases and the V segment lost 0 bases, leaving 3 bases of the junction unmatched. Germline loops: CDR1 SGHTA, CDR2 FQGNSA.

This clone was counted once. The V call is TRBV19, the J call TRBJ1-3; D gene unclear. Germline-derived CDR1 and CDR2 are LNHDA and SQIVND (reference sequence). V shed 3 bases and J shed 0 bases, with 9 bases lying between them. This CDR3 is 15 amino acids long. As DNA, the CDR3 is TGTGCCAGTAGTATCGGATCAGGCTCTGGAAACACCATATATTTT. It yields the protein CASSIGSGSGNTIYF.

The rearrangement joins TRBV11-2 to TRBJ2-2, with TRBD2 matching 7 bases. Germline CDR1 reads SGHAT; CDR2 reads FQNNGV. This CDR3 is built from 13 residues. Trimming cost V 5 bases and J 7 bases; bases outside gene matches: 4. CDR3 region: CASSTGLIGELFF. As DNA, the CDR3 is TGTGCCAGCAGCACGGGACTAATCGGGGAGCTGTTTTTT.

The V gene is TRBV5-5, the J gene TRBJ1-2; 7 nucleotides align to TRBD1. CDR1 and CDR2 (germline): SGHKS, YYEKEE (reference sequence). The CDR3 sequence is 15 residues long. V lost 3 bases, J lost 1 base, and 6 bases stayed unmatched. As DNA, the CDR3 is TGTGCCAGCAGCTACGGGACAGCGATTAACTATGGCTACACCTTC. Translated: CASSYGTAINYGYTF.

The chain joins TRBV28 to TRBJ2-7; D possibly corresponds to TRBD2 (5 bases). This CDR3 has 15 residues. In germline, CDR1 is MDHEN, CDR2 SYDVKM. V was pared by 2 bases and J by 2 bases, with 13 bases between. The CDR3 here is CASSLPGKATYEQYF. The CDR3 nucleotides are TGTGCCAGCAGTTTACCCGGGAAGGCTACCTACGAGCAGTACTTC.

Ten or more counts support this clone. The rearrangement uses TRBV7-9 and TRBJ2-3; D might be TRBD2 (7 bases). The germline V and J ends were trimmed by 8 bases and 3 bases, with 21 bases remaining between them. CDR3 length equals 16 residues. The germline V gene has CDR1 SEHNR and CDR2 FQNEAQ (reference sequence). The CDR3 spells CASSGGTGGRTDTQYF. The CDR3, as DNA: TGTGCCAGCTCTGGGGGGACGGGGGGCAGGACAGATACGCAGTATTTT.

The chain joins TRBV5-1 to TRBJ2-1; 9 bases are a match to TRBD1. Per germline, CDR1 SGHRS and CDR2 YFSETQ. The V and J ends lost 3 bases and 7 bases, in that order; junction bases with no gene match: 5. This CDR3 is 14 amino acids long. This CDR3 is CASSYGTGKNEQFF. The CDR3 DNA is TGCGCCAGCAGCTACGGGACAGGGAAGAATGAGCAGTTCTTC.

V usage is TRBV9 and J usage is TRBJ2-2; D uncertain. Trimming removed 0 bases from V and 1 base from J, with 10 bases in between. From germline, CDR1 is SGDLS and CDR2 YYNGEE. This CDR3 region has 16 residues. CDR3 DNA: TGTGCCAGCAGCGTAGTACCCGACAAGAACACCGGGGAGCTGTTTTTT. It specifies CASSVVPDKNTGELFF.